These 16 T cell receptor beta chains were sequenced from one sample in a study of early T cells in non-severe SARS-CoV-2 infection. In TCRdb, the 5' RACE reads were re-called with MiXCR into one record per CDR3 protein. The sample has about 64,000 distinct CDR3 sequences, around 13% seen once. Sequencing used whole blood, obtained at baseline. These receptors all come from an adult who was a healthcare worker with PCR-confirmed SARS-CoV-2 infection or an uninfected control (not recorded which).

This chain joins TRBV18 and TRBJ1-1; D is uncertain. V lost 1 base and J 4 bases, leaving 10 bases between the germline ends. Germline V CDR1 and CDR2: KGHSH, LQKENI. This CDR3 is 14 amino acids long. As DNA, the CDR3 is TGTGCCAGCTCACCACGTGAAGGCCGCACTGAAGCTTTCTTT. Translation: CASSPREGRTEAFF.

The table lists this clonotype with a few counts. The rearrangement links TRBV19 to TRBJ2-1; D might be TRBD2 (7 bases). Trimming took 0 bases from V and 1 from J, leaving 13 bases between them. CDR1 and CDR2 (germline): LNHDA, SQIVND (reference sequence). This CDR3 spans 17 amino acids. For the CDR3, the DNA is TGTGCCAGTAGTATAGATGCGGGGGCTGGGTCCTACAATGAGCAGTTCTTC. Amino acids: CASSIDAGAGSYNEQFF.

Many counts were recorded for this clonotype. The rearrangement uses TRBV4-2 and TRBJ2-6; D call uncertain. The CDR3 is 15 amino acids. The germline V gene encodes CDR1 LGHNA and CDR2 YNFKEQ. Trimming took 0 bases from V and 0 from J, leaving 3 bases between them. The CDR3 reads CASSQEGSGANVLTF. The CDR3 DNA reads as TGTGCCAGCAGCCAAGAGGGCTCTGGGGCCAACGTCCTGACTTTC.

This clonotype was counted ten times or more. The V call is TRBV20-1, the J call TRBJ2-3; D is tentatively TRBD1 or TRBD2 (5 bases each). Trimming took 2 bases from V and 2 from J, leaving 20 bases between them. Germline V CDR1 and CDR2: DFQATT, SNEGSKA (reference sequence). The CDR3 is 17 residues long. Here the CDR3 DNA reads TGCAGTGCTAGACAGTTTAGGGGCGTACTAGTCACAGATACGCAGTATTTT. Its protein is CSARQFRGVLVTDTQYF.

The rearrangement joins TRBV7-9 to TRBJ2-7, with 8 positions matching TRBD1. The V gene's germline CDR1 is SEHNR and CDR2 FQNEAQ (reference sequence). The CDR3 sequence is 13 residues long. J was trimmed by 7 bases and V by 3 bases; bases with no gene match: 5. CDR3 DNA sequence: TGTGCCAGCAGCTTGGACAGGGCGGAAGAGCAGTACTTC. This encodes CASSLDRAEEQYF. Together with reference TRBV7-9 and TRBJ2-7, the CDR3 gives the full variable domain: DTGVSQNPRHKITKRGQNVTFRCDPISEHNRLYWYRQTLGQGPEFLTYFQNEAQLEKSRLLSDRFSAERPKGSFSTLEIQRTEQGDSAMYLCASSLDRAEEQYFGPGTRLTVT.

V is TRBV18 and J is TRBJ1-4, with D uncertain. V was cut by 8 bases and J by 0 bases, with 22 bases left in between. Germline CDR1 KGHSH, CDR2 LQKENI. The CDR3 length is 18 residues. The CDR3 nucleotides read TGTGCCAGCCTGCGGGGTGACAACAAACGTGCAACTAATGAAAAACTGTTTTTT. It encodes CASLRGDNKRATNEKLFF.

This clonotype was seen a handful of times. Since the CDR3 does not end with the conserved phenylalanine or tryptophan, this likely comes from a read error. The genes are TRBV27 and TRBJ1-6; 8 bases align to TRBD1. CDR1 and CDR2 (germline): MNHEY, SMNVEV (reference sequence). The CDR3 has 16 amino acids. V lost 6 bases, J lost 14 bases, and 18 bases stayed unmatched. The DNA of the CDR3 is TGTGCCAGCAGCCCAGACAGGGGACTAATAGGCGGGGCCCTCCACCTT. Its protein is CASSPDRGLIGGALHL.

In its sample, this clonotype was seen a few times. The chain links TRBV6-5 to TRBJ1-5, with D maybe TRBD1 (6 bases). The germline CDR1 and CDR2 sequences are MNHEY and SVGAGI. The CDR3 extends over 14 amino acids. V was pared by 6 bases and J by 8 bases, with 17 bases between. The CDR3 sequence: CASSPGHLDKPQHF. For the CDR3, the DNA is TGTGCCAGCAGCCCGGGACATCTAGATAAGCCCCAGCATTTT.

This chain connects TRBV6-2 or TRBV6-3 to TRBJ2-7; 9 bases line up with TRBD1. Unmatched junction bases numbered 5, after V lost 7 bases and J lost 4 bases. The CDR3 covers 13 residues. Looked up from germline, CDR1 is MNHEY and CDR2 is SVGEGT. The CDR3 region is CASTGTGLYEQYF. The CDR3 nucleotides are TGTGCCAGCACCGGGACAGGGTTATACGAGCAGTACTTC.

The J gene is TRBJ2-1, the V gene TRBV11-2; TRBD1 agrees at 10 bases. The V gene's germline CDR1 is SGHAT and CDR2 FQNNGV. V lost 4 bases to trimming and J lost 7 bases; unmatched junction nucleotides: 7. The CDR3 is made up of 15 amino acids. The CDR3 loop is CASSYGTGEENEQFF. CDR3 in DNA: TGTGCCAGCAGCTACGGGACAGGGGAAGAAAATGAGCAGTTCTTC.

The rearrangement links TRBV6-1 to TRBJ1-6, with D maybe TRBD1 (5 bases). In germline, CDR1 is MNHNS, CDR2 SASEGT. V lost 1 base and J 7 bases, leaving 32 bases between the germline ends. CDR3 length equals 22 residues. CDR3 amino acids: CASSEDFRKWGQGSSVNSPLHF. CDR3 sequence (DNA): TGTGCCAGCAGTGAAGATTTTAGGAAGTGGGGCCAGGGAAGTTCGGTGAATTCACCCCTCCACTTT.

This clonotype was detected a few times. This rearrangement joins TRBV29-1 to TRBJ2-7; D uncertain. Trimming left V 4 bases short and J 1 base short, with 5 bases between. The CDR3 contains 11 residues. The germline gives CDR1 SQVTM, CDR2 ANQGSEA. The CDR3 is CSVVSSYEQYF. The DNA for the CDR3 is TGCAGCGTTGTTTCGTCCTACGAGCAGTACTTC.

This clonotype was seen only a few times. The chain carries TRBV7-2 and TRBJ1-2, with 10 bases fitting TRBD1. The CDR3 is 15 amino acids. Germline loops: CDR1 SGHTA, CDR2 FQGNSA. J lost 3 bases, V lost 0 bases, and 1 base had no gene match. CDR3: CASSLAGTGDYGYTF. CDR3 bases: TGTGCCAGCAGCTTAGCCGGGACAGGGGACTATGGCTACACCTTC.

This clonotype occurred a few times. In nucleotides, the CDR3 is TGTGCCAGCAACGACAGGGGGACCGCTGGAAACACCATATATTTT. Translation: CASNDRGTAGNTIYF. The chain is built from TRBV6-5 and TRBJ1-3; 9 bases are shared with TRBD1. The CDR3 is made up of 15 amino acids. V was clipped by 7 bases and J by 2 bases; unmatched bases: 6. CDR1 is MNHEY, CDR2 SVGAGI, per germline.

J is TRBJ2-5 and V is TRBV14; 11 nucleotides match TRBD1. Per germline, CDR1 SGHDN and CDR2 FVKESK. Trimming at V came to 5 bases and at J to 5 bases, leaving 7 bases not matched to a gene. CDR3 length: 15 amino acids. The CDR3 sequence is CASSFRTGGRETQYF. The DNA for the CDR3 is TGTGCCAGCAGCTTCCGGACAGGGGGCCGGGAGACCCAGTACTTC.

The chain carries TRBV5-1 and TRBJ2-2; TRBD2 aligns across 11 bases. The V gene end was trimmed by 0 bases and the J gene end by 0 bases; junction bases not matched to a gene: 7. Germline lookup yields CDR1 SGHRS and CDR2 YFSETQ. The CDR3 is made up of 19 amino acids. The chain's CDR3 is CASSLASIAGGPNTGELFF. CDR3 nucleotide sequence: TGCGCCAGCAGCTTGGCCTCGATAGCGGGAGGGCCGAACACCGGGGAGCTGTTTTTT.